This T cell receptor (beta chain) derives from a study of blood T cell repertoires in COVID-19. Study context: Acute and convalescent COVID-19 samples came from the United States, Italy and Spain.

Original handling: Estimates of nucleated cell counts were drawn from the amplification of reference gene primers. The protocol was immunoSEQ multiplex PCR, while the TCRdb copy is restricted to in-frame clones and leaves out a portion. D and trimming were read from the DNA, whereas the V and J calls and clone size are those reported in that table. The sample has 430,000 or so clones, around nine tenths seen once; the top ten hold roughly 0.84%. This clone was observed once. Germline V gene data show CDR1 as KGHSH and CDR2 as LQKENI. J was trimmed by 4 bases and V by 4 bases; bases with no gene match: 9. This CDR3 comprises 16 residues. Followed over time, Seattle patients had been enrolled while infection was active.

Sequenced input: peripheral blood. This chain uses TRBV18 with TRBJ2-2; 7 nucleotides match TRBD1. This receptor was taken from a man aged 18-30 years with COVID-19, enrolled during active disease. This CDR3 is CASSQQGQTFTGELFF. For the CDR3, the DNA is TGTGCCAGCTCACAACAGGGACAGACATTCACCGGGGAGCTGTTTTTT.